The 21 T cell receptor beta chains below were found in one sample sequenced in a study of early T cells in non-severe SARS-CoV-2 infection (dated by TCRdb to the early 2020s). The receptor library was made with 5' RACE. Sequencing relied on a NextSeq 500. TCRdb reanalyzed the raw reads on its own, using fastp at Q25 for trimming and MiXCR for clone calling, and kept in-frame beta chains. For every CDR3 protein sequence, its rows merge into one entry that carries the most common genes and DNA. This sample is represented by under 70,000 distinct CDR3 sequences; about 13% of them were singletons. The ten top clones hold approximately 9.6% of the sample. Sequenced input: whole blood. Receptors were obtained from an adult who was a healthcare worker with PCR-confirmed SARS-CoV-2 infection or an uninfected control (not recorded which).

This chain joins TRBV15 and TRBJ2-6; possibly TRBD2 for D (5 bases). There are 16 residues in the CDR3. Germline V gene data show CDR1 as LNHNV and CDR2 as YYDKDF (reference sequence). Trimming shortened V by 3 bases and J by 4 bases, and 13 bases separated the two germline ends. The CDR3 is CATSSHGSPGANVLTF. The CDR3 nucleotides read TGTGCCACCAGCAGTCATGGGAGTCCCGGGGCCAACGTCCTGACTTTC.

This clonotype appeared a few times. The chain carries TRBV28 and TRBJ1-6; 8 bases align to TRBD1. Germline V CDR1 and CDR2: MDHEN, SYDVKM. CDR3 length: 17 amino acids. J gave up 0 bases and V 6 bases, and 7 bases lay outside the gene matches. The CDR3 sequence is CASRPGGATSYNSPLHF. In DNA, the CDR3 is TGTGCCAGCAGGCCAGGGGGCGCGACCTCCTATAATTCACCCCTCCACTTT.

In its sample, this clonotype was seen a few times. The gene calls are TRBV12-3 or TRBV12-4 and TRBJ2-2; no reliable D call. Trimming removed 2 bases at V and 0 bases at J, with 7 bases between. The CDR3 has 15 amino acids. CDR3 sequence (DNA): TGTGCCAGCAGTTTATTCGGTTCGAACACCGGGGAGCTGTTTTTT. Translated, it gives CASSLFGSNTGELFF.

V gene TRBV29-1 combines with J gene TRBJ1-5; possible D gene TRBD1, 6 bases. The germline V and J ends were trimmed by 6 bases and 0 bases, with 12 bases remaining between them. The CDR3 runs 14 residues. Germline CDR1 SQVTM, CDR2 ANQGSEA. CDR3 region: CSVAGTNSNQPQHF. The CDR3 coding sequence is TGCAGCGTGGCCGGGACAAATAGCAATCAGCCCCAGCATTTT.

This clonotype was counted between two and nine times. This chain connects TRBV29-1 to TRBJ2-7, with 7 bases matching TRBD1. V was clipped by 6 bases and J by 6 bases; unmatched bases: 11. The CDR3 consists of 13 residues. Looked up from germline, CDR1 is SQVTM and CDR2 is ANQGSEA. CDR3 region: CSVDRVRGGEQYF. The CDR3 nucleotides read TGCAGCGTCGACAGGGTTCGAGGGGGCGAGCAGTACTTC.

This clonotype was recorded at least ten times. The V call is TRBV11-2, the J call TRBJ1-4; D is possibly TRBD1 (6 bases). The CDR3 consists of 15 residues. V gave up 5 bases and J gave up 7 bases, with 17 bases separating them. The V gene's germline CDR1 is SGHAT and CDR2 FQNNGV. The CDR3 here is CASSLTQGRLEKLFF. CDR3 in DNA: TGTGCCAGCAGCCTTACACAGGGACGGCTTGAAAAACTGTTTTTT.

Only a few counts were recorded for this clonotype. The gene calls are TRBV20-1 and TRBJ1-1; 7 nucleotides match TRBD1. CDR3 length equals 15 residues. Trimming took 6 bases from V and 3 from J; bases not matched to a gene: 13. CDR1 and CDR2 from the germline V gene are DFQATT and SNEGSKA (reference sequence). The DNA of the CDR3 is TGCAGTGCACCCTTTACAGGGGACCTTTACACTGAAGCTTTCTTT. Residues: CSAPFTGDLYTEAFF.

This clonotype has only a few counts. This rearrangement joins TRBV7-2 to TRBJ1-4; 11 nucleotides align to TRBD1. With V trimmed by 4 bases and J by 8 bases, 3 bases remained unmatched. The CDR3 totals 14 residues. The V gene's germline CDR1 is SGHTA and CDR2 FQGNSA. CDR3 bases: TGTGCCAGCAGCTATGGGACAGGGGGGGAAAAACTGTTTTTT. Amino acids: CASSYGTGGEKLFF.

This clonotype was observed a few times. This rearrangement joins TRBV5-1 to TRBJ1-2; 8 bases fit TRBD1. V trimming: 4 bases; J trimming: 7 bases; junction bases outside the gene matches: 6. The V gene's germline CDR1 is SGHRS and CDR2 YFSETQ. This CDR3 has 13 residues. CDR3 in amino acids: CASSPDRERGYTF. The CDR3 DNA reads TGCGCCAGCAGCCCGGACAGGGAACGTGGCTACACCTTC.

This clonotype was found a few times. This chain connects TRBV7-2 to TRBJ1-5; D remains ambiguous. The V and J ends lost 1 base and 3 bases respectively, with 7 bases between them. This CDR3 is built from 14 residues. The germline CDR1 and CDR2 sequences are SGHTA and FQGNSA. The CDR3 region is CASSLDSVNQPQHF. The CDR3 DNA is TGTGCCAGCAGCTTAGACAGCGTCAATCAGCCCCAGCATTTT. The variable domain in full, completed from reference TRBV7-2 and TRBJ1-5, reads GAGVSQSPSNKVTEKGKDVELRCDPISGHTALYWYRQSLGQGLEFLIYFQGNSAPDKSGLPSDRFSAERTGGSVSTLTIQRTQQEDSAVYLCASSLDSVNQPQHFGDGTRLSIL.

This clonotype was found a few times. V usage is TRBV30 and J usage is TRBJ2-3; D unclear. Germline V gives CDR1 GTSNPN, CDR2 SVGIG (reference sequence). V lost 0 bases, J lost 8 bases, and 9 bases lay in between. The CDR3 is made up of 12 amino acids. The CDR3 bases are TGTGCCTGGAGTGTACAGACCACTACGCAGTATTTT. It is translated as CAWSVQTTTQYF.

This clonotype was seen ten or more times. V and J are TRBV4-1 and TRBJ2-5, with D maybe TRBD1 (6 bases). This CDR3 is 16 amino acids long. Germline loops: CDR1 MGHRA, CDR2 YSYEKL. Trimming stripped 1 base from V and 0 bases from J, with 12 bases between. CDR3 region: CASSQARGDNQETQYF. CDR3 nucleotides: TGCGCCAGCAGCCAAGCCCGAGGGGACAACCAAGAGACCCAGTACTTC.

This clonotype was seen ten or more times. This sequence joins TRBV11-1 and TRBJ2-1; the D gene is possibly TRBD2 (5 bases). This CDR3 region has 16 residues. The germline V gene has CDR1 SGHAT and CDR2 FQDESV (reference sequence). V lost 3 bases and J 0 bases, leaving 12 bases between the germline ends. CDR3 sequence (DNA): TGTGCCAGCAGCTTGTCGGACTCGGTCTCCTACAATGAGCAGTTCTTC. This codes for CASSLSDSVSYNEQFF.

The table lists this clonotype with many counts. The CDR3 sequence is CASSEGRLYNEQFF. CDR3 bases: TGTGCCAGCAGTGAGGGACGGCTATACAATGAGCAGTTCTTC. V usage is TRBV6-1 and J usage is TRBJ2-1; possibly TRBD1 or TRBD2 for D (5 bases each). V dropped 3 bases and J dropped 4 bases, with 10 bases sitting between them. Germline V lookup: CDR1 MNHNS, CDR2 SASEGT. The CDR3 loop spans 14 amino acids.

This clonotype was detected a few times. V gene TRBV6-1 combines with J gene TRBJ2-7; a weak D match, TRBD2 (5 bases). Germline loops: CDR1 MNHNS, CDR2 SASEGT. V shed 5 bases and J shed 6 bases, with 20 bases lying between them. The CDR3 runs 15 residues. The CDR3 reads CASSIRGASAGEQYF. In DNA, the CDR3 is TGTGCCAGCAGTATCCGGGGAGCTTCCGCGGGCGAGCAGTACTTC.

The CDR3 protein is CASSLPASAQDTQYF. The CDR3 DNA is TGTGCCAGCAGCTTACCGGCTAGCGCACAAGATACGCAGTATTTT. The chain links TRBV7-6 to TRBJ2-3; D is perhaps TRBD2 (6 bases). Germline V gives CDR1 SGHVS, CDR2 FNYEAQ. V lost 2 bases to trimming and J lost 5 bases, with 14 bases between them. The CDR3 length is 15 residues.

This clonotype has a handful of counts. The genes are TRBV11-3 and TRBJ1-1; 8 bases fit TRBD1. The CDR3 runs 17 residues. The V and J ends lost 1 base and 1 base, in that order; junction bases with no gene match: 8. Germline V CDR1 and CDR2: SGHNT, YENEEA. The DNA for the CDR3 is TGTGCCAGCAGCTTAGTCGTGGGGGGACAGGAGAACACTGAAGCTTTCTTT. Protein product: CASSLVVGGQENTEAFF.

This clonotype appeared many times. The chain employs TRBV4-1 and TRBJ1-2; a possible D gene is TRBD1 (5 bases). V was cut by 4 bases and J by 7 bases, with 22 bases left in between. Germline V CDR1 and CDR2: MGHRA, YSYEKL. The CDR3 covers 16 residues. The DNA of the CDR3 is TGCGCCAGCAGCCCCAAGTCATCACAGGTGGAACTTGGCTACACCTTC. Residues: CASSPKSSQVELGYTF.

The rearrangement joins TRBV7-3 to TRBJ1-3; 10 nucleotides match TRBD1. CDR3 length equals 14 residues. The J segment lost 8 bases and the V segment lost 5 bases, leaving 6 bases of the junction unmatched. Germline values: CDR1 SGHTA, CDR2 FQGTGA. Here the CDR3 DNA reads TGTGCCAGCAGCCAAGGGACAGGGGCGGACACCATATATTTT. Translation gives CASSQGTGADTIYF.

This clonotype was counted at least ten times. The chain is built from TRBV4-2 and TRBJ2-4; D unresolved. The CDR3 covers 11 residues. Germline V gene sequence: CDR1 LGHNA, CDR2 YNFKEQ. Trimming cost V 1 base and J 7 bases, with 2 bases left between them. The CDR3 sequence: CASSQVNIQYF. The CDR3 DNA follows: TGTGCCAGCAGCCAAGTCAACATTCAGTACTTC.

This clonotype was observed many times. This rearrangement joins TRBV5-1 to TRBJ2-1, with unresolved D. The CDR3 is made up of 15 amino acids. The germline V gene encodes CDR1 SGHRS and CDR2 YFSETQ. V was trimmed by 1 base and J by 0 bases, leaving 8 bases between them. CDR3 region: CASSLKENSYNEQFF. The CDR3 DNA reads as TGCGCCAGCAGCTTGAAGGAGAACTCCTACAATGAGCAGTTCTTC.